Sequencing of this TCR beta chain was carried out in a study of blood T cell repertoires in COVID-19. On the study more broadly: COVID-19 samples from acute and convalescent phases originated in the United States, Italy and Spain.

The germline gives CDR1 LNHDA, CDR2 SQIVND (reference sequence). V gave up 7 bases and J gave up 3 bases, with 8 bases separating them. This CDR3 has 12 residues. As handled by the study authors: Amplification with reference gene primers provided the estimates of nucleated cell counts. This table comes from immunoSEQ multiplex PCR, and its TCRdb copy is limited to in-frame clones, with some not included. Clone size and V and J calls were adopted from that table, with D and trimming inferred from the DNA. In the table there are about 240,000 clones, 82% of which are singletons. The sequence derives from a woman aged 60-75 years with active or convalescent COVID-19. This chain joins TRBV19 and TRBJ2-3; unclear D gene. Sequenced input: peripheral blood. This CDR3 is CASIGFTDTQYF. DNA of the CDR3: TGTGCCAGTATCGGGTTTACAGATACGCAGTATTTT.